What follows are 11 T cell receptor beta chains derived from one specimen sequenced in a study of post-analysis software for immune sequencing data. Study-wide results and caveats: Elevated frequency relative to controls characterized 4 or 5 TRBV segments in patients, TRBV5-6, TRBV5-1 and TRBV20-1 among them.

These receptors' targets are unknown. Sequencing libraries made from TCR beta cDNA carried unique molecular identifiers. TCRdb re-derived calls from the PCR reads in MiXCR, one entry per CDR3 protein. The table has more than 500,000 distinct CDR3 sequences, 34% seen once. The sample taken for sequencing was blood. The receptor source for this set is a girl under 18 with multiple sclerosis.

This clonotype was found once. V is TRBV6-4 and J is TRBJ1-1; 10 nucleotides align to TRBD1. Trimming cost V 2 bases and J 6 bases; bases outside gene matches: 6. The CDR3 has 15 amino acids. Looked up from germline, CDR1 is MRHNA and CDR2 is SNTAGT. The chain's CDR3 is CASSDGQGGFAEAFF. The DNA of the CDR3 is TGTGCCAGCAGTGACGGACAGGGGGGCTTTGCTGAAGCTTTCTTT.

Written as DNA, the CDR3 is TGCGCCAGCAGCTTGTACCAAGAGACCCAGTTCTTC. Residues: CASSLYQETQFF. The chain has TRBV5-1 and TRBJ2-1; D gene ambiguous. The CDR3 is 12 residues long. V was shortened by 1 base and J by 13 bases, with 12 bases between the two germline ends. Germline assignment: CDR1 SGHRS and CDR2 YFSETQ.

The CDR3 nucleotides read TGTGCCAGCAGCAATTCAGCTTTCGCCTACAATGAGCAGTTCTTC. Its translation is CASSNSAFAYNEQFF. V usage is TRBV21-1 and J usage is TRBJ2-1. TRBV21-1 is labeled a pseudogene. This CDR3 contains 15 residues.

J is TRBJ2-7 and V is TRBV7-2; 7 bases match TRBD2. The germline V gene has CDR1 SGHTA and CDR2 FQGNSA. This CDR3 has 16 residues. J gave up 0 bases and V 1 base, and 6 bases lay outside the gene matches. The CDR3 coding sequence is TGTGCCAGCAGCTTAGAGGGGAGGGCCGGCTCCTACGAGCAGTACTTC. It specifies CASSLEGRAGSYEQYF.

This clonotype was counted only a few times. This chain joins TRBV6-2 or TRBV6-3 and TRBJ2-1; D tentatively reads TRBD1 or TRBD2 (5 bases each). Germline values: CDR1 MNHEY, CDR2 SVGEGT. Trimming removed 5 bases from V and 7 bases from J, with 15 bases in between. This CDR3 region has 14 residues. The DNA of the CDR3 is TGTGCCAGCAGTAGAGGGGACCCTCGGAATGAGCAGTTCTTC. Translation: CASSRGDPRNEQFF.

This clonotype was seen more than once but under ten times. The rearrangement links TRBV7-2 to TRBJ2-7, with D possibly TRBD2 on 6 matching bases. CDR1 SGHTA and CDR2 FQGNSA come from the germline V gene. Trimming removed 3 bases at V and 1 base at J, with 22 bases between. The CDR3 has 18 amino acids. The CDR3 protein is CASSLKVWGTPTSYEQYF. The CDR3 DNA reads as TGTGCCAGCAGCTTGAAGGTGTGGGGGACTCCGACATCCTACGAGCAGTACTTC.

This chain connects TRBV5-1 to TRBJ1-1; D not certain. This CDR3 is 14 amino acids long. Germline assignment: CDR1 SGHRS and CDR2 YFSETQ. The V end lost 5 bases, the J end lost 6 bases, and 17 bases lay between the germline ends. CDR3: CASRGFGRMAEAFF. The CDR3 bases are TGCGCCAGCAGGGGGTTTGGGAGAATGGCTGAAGCTTTCTTT.

The table lists this clonotype with a few counts. The V and J genes are TRBV5-1 and TRBJ2-3; perhaps TRBD2 as D (6 bases). V lost 2 bases to trimming and J lost 6 bases, with 10 bases between them. The CDR3 has 13 residues. CDR1 is SGHRS and CDR2 is YFSETQ in the germline V gene. The CDR3 region is CASSFSGEDTQYF. CDR3 sequence (DNA): TGCGCCAGCAGCTTCTCGGGGGAGGATACGCAGTATTTT.

The CDR3, as DNA: TGTGCCAGCAGCCAAGATCGAGGGGAACGAGGGGGCTACACCTTC. Protein sequence: CASSQDRGERGGYTF. The chain carries TRBV4-2 and TRBJ1-2; TRBD1 might be the D (5 bases). Trimming cost V 0 bases and J 8 bases, with 16 bases left between them. The germline gives CDR1 LGHNA, CDR2 YNFKEQ. The CDR3 extends over 15 amino acids.

Points on this clonotype: At one end the junction does not follow the germline gene, possibly because of a read error. This sequence joins TRBV28 and TRBJ2-7, with D maybe TRBD1 (6 bases). Looked up from germline, CDR1 is MDHEN and CDR2 is SYDVKM. This CDR3 has 14 amino acids. The CDR3 nucleotides are TGTGCCGGCAGTTCGGGACACATTTCCTACGAGCAGTACTTC. This gives the protein CAGSSGHISYEQYF. Drawing the rest from reference TRBV28 and TRBJ2-7, the complete variable domain is DVKVTQSSRYLVKRTGEKVFLECVQDMDHENMFWYRQDPGLGLRLIYFSYDVKMKEKGDIPEGYSVSREKKERFSLILESASTNQTSMYLCAGSSGHISYEQYFGPGTRLTVT.

This clonotype was seen a few times. The DNA of the CDR3 is TGCAGTGCTAGCGAGGCTAGCGGCACAGATACGCAGTATTTT. Protein: CSASEASGTDTQYF. This chain joins TRBV20-1 and TRBJ2-3, with D possibly being TRBD2 (6 bases). V dropped 3 bases and J dropped 1 base, with 11 bases sitting between them. Germline CDR1 is DFQATT and CDR2 is SNEGSKA (reference sequence). The CDR3 consists of 14 residues.